This T cell receptor beta chain was profiled in a study of regulatory T cells in long-lasting Graves disease. Overall study findings and caveats: Segments TRBV28, TRBJ1-2 and TRBJ2-5 showed preferential usage in persistent disease.

Time point of the sample: newly diagnosed GD, antithyroid drugs for less than 3 months. RNA extracted from PBMCs served as the sequencing template. This clonotype was counted at least ten times. The antigen is not known. Trimming at V came to 6 bases and at J to 7 bases, leaving 8 bases not matched to a gene. The germline gives CDR1 PRHDT, CDR2 FYEKMQ (reference sequence). The CDR3 is 14 residues long. Relying on iRepertoire HTBI primers and Arm-PCR of CDR3 regions, the team built TCR beta libraries. A single record per CDR3 protein comes from TCRdb applying MiXCR to the multiplex PCR reads. The sample carries some 460,000 distinct CDR3 sequences, about 16% recorded once. These same data were also listed under a study on T cells in Graves' hyperthyroidism and ophthalmopathy.

V is TRBV13 and J is TRBJ2-3, with 9 bases fitting TRBD2. The sequencing here drew on peripheral blood mononuclear cells (PBMCs), taken at new diagnosis, from a patient treated with antithyroid drugs. The clonotype originates from a man aged 35-49 years with Graves disease. CDR3 DNA: TGTGCCAGCAGACGAGCTAGCGGGAAATATACGCAGTATTTT. Its protein is CASRRASGKYTQYF.